This T cell receptor (beta chain) was documented in a study of T-cell memory formation after mild COVID-19. The V gene end was trimmed by 5 bases and the J gene end by 5 bases; junction bases not matched to a gene: 3. The CDR3 contains 12 residues. The germline V gene has CDR1 SGHTA and CDR2 FQGNSA. Each CDR3 protein gets one entry after TCRdb re-called the 5' RACE reads with MiXCR. The table includes a few hundred thousand distinct CDR3 sequences, approximately 27% detected once. The material sequenced was PBMCs or a T cell subset sorted from them (not recorded which). This TCR was recovered from an adult woman who had mild COVID-19 (a few samples of this study predate the infection). Cell type and time point are not known. The rearrangement uses TRBV7-2 and TRBJ2-7; 7 bases match TRBD2. This chain's CDR3 is CASSRGTNEQYF. As DNA, the CDR3 is TGTGCCAGCAGCCGCGGGACTAACGAGCAGTACTTC.